One sample yielded the 17 T cell receptor beta chains listed below, sequenced in a study of Tregs in tolerant kidney transplant recipients. TCRdb's copy holds only in-frame clones and misses some; the assay was immunoSEQ multiplex PCR. Of 75,000 to 85,000 clones in the sample, 91% were seen once. The sample here was Tregs from blood, taken before the transplant. The receptors were gathered from a human donor who received a combined kidney and bone marrow transplant.

This clone was recorded only once. The J gene is TRBJ1-6, the V gene TRBV2, with 11 positions matching TRBD1. Germline V gives CDR1 SNHLY, CDR2 FYNNEI. CDR3 size: 15 residues. Losses at the gene ends were 4 bases for V and 8 bases for J; bases not matched to a gene: 4. The CDR3 sequence is CASSVGQGVYSPLHF. The DNA for the CDR3 is TGTGCCAGCAGTGTGGGACAGGGGGTGTATTCACCCCTCCACTTT. The whole variable domain, filled in from reference TRBV2 and TRBJ1-6, reads EPEVTQTPSHQVTQMGQEVILRCVPISNHLYFYWYRQILGQKVEFLVSFYNNEISEKSEIFDDQFSVERPDGSNFTLKIRSTKLEDSAMYFCASSVGQGVYSPLHFGNGTRLTVT.

In regard to this clone: Distinct nucleotide sequences in the sample also encode this CDR3. The J gene is TRBJ2-4, the V gene TRBV4-1; the D gene is possibly TRBD1 (5 bases). Looked up from germline, CDR1 is MGHRA and CDR2 is YSYEKL. The germline V and J ends were trimmed by 1 base and 0 bases, with 10 bases remaining between them. This CDR3 comprises 16 residues. The CDR3 is CASSQGKGLAKNIQYF. The CDR3 DNA reads as TGCGCCAGCAGCCAAGGCAAGGGGCTAGCCAAAAACATTCAGTACTTC.

The CDR3 DNA follows: TGTGCCAGCACCAGGGAGACCGGGGAGCTGTTTTTT. Its protein is CASTRETGELFF. The chain uses TRBV28 and TRBJ2-2; D possibly matches TRBD1 or TRBD2 (5 bases each). CDR3 length: 12 residues. Germline V CDR1 and CDR2: MDHEN, SYDVKM. The V end lost 7 bases, the J end lost 5 bases, and 8 bases lay between the germline ends.

The chain recombines TRBV5-3 with TRBJ2-3, with 8 bases matching TRBD1. TRBV5-3 is an open reading frame whose function is uncertain. The CDR3 loop spans 14 amino acids. Trimming removed 10 bases from V and 5 bases from J; junction bases left unmatched: 12. In nucleotides, the CDR3 is TGTGCCGCTCGCTGTAACAGGGGGAAAGATACGCAGTATTTT. Its protein is CAARCNRGKDTQYF.

V gene TRBV27 combines with J gene TRBJ1-5; D is ambiguous. Trimming stripped 3 bases from V and 7 bases from J, with 7 bases between. Germline CDR1 reads MNHEY; CDR2 reads SMNVEV (reference sequence). There are 12 residues in the CDR3. The CDR3 coding sequence is TGTGCCAGCAGTTTTCTGGGACAGCCCCAGCATTTT. This translates into CASSFLGQPQHF.

The chain has TRBV15 and TRBJ2-1; 7 bases align to TRBD1. The CDR3 spans 17 residues. Germline loops: CDR1 LNHNV, CDR2 YYDKDF (reference sequence). Losses at the gene ends were 1 base for V and 2 bases for J; bases not matched to a gene: 8. The CDR3 region is CATSRVRWQGAYNEQFF. The CDR3, as DNA: TGTGCCACCAGCAGAGTACGGTGGCAGGGGGCCTACAATGAGCAGTTCTTC.

The chain employs TRBV12-1 and TRBJ2-3; the table's D call, TRBD2, has no DNA check behind it. TRBV12-1 is termed a pseudogene. The CDR3 is 15 residues long. The CDR3 reads CASSPCGVNTDTQYF. Here the CDR3 DNA reads TGTGCCAGCAGCCCCTGCGGAGTAAACACAGATACGCAGTATTTT.

The chain recombines TRBV21-1 with TRBJ2-5; the tabulated D call, TRBD2, remains unverified against the DNA. TRBV21-1 is marked as a pseudogene. The CDR3 loop spans 12 amino acids. CDR3 bases: TGTGCCAGCAGCAATCCGGAGGAGACCCAGTACTTC. This codes for CASSNPEETQYF.

V usage is TRBV5-4 and J usage is TRBJ2-7, with 7 bases identical to TRBD2. J lost 3 bases, V lost 4 bases, and 13 bases had no gene match. CDR3 length equals 16 residues. In germline, CDR1 is SGHNT, CDR2 YYREEE (reference sequence). The CDR3, as DNA: TGTGCCAGCAGCCCCCGCACAGCACTAGCGAGCTACGAGCAGTACTTC. It translates to CASSPRTALASYEQYF.

This chain links TRBV14 with TRBJ1-3, with D unresolved. V gave up 1 base and J gave up 7 bases, with 11 bases separating them. The CDR3 is 14 residues long. Looked up from germline, CDR1 is SGHDN and CDR2 is FVKESK. The CDR3 is CASSQVQRRNTIYF. In nucleotides, the CDR3 is TGTGCCAGCAGCCAAGTGCAGAGGCGGAACACCATATATTTT.

This sequence joins TRBV28 and TRBJ2-3; 12 bases match TRBD2. From germline, CDR1 is MDHEN and CDR2 SYDVKM. This CDR3 has 15 amino acids. Losses at the gene ends were 4 bases for V and 5 bases for J; bases not matched to a gene: 4. For the CDR3, the DNA is TGTGCCAGCAGTTCTAGCGGGAGGGCCGGAGATACGCAGTATTTT. Its translation is CASSSSGRAGDTQYF.

J is TRBJ1-1 and V is TRBV7-2; D is undetermined. Looked up from germline, CDR1 is SGHTA and CDR2 is FQGNSA. Trimming stripped 0 bases from V and 8 bases from J, with 13 bases between. The CDR3 totals 14 residues. The CDR3 region has the DNA TGTGCCAGCAGCTTAGCTCTCATTGGCAGGGAAGCTTTCTTT. This codes for CASSLALIGREAFF. Looking up the rest from reference TRBV7-2 and TRBJ1-1 gives the full variable domain: GAGVSQSPSNKVTEKGKDVELRCDPISGHTALYWYRQSLGQGLEFLIYFQGNSAPDKSGLPSDRFSAERTGGSVSTLTIQRTQQEDSAVYLCASSLALIGREAFFGQGTRLTVV.

V gene TRBV28 combines with J gene TRBJ2-1, with 8 bases identical to TRBD2. Germline CDR1 is MDHEN and CDR2 is SYDVKM. Trimming took 6 bases from V and 5 from J; bases not matched to a gene: 9. The CDR3 spans 15 residues. CDR3 residues: CASRSSTSAHNEQFF. The DNA of the CDR3 is TGTGCCAGCAGATCCTCGACTAGCGCCCACAATGAGCAGTTCTTC.

This clone was detected only once. V gene TRBV19 combines with J gene TRBJ1-2; 8 bases fit TRBD1. Germline V lookup: CDR1 LNHDA, CDR2 SQIVND (reference sequence). J was trimmed by 8 bases and V by 6 bases; bases with no gene match: 5. CDR3 length equals 12 residues. CDR3 in DNA: TGTGCCAGTAGCGACAGGGGATTGGGCTACACCTTC. It specifies CASSDRGLGYTF.

Comment on this clone: Additional DNA sequences in this sample encode the identical CDR3. The chain couples TRBV18 to TRBJ2-7; TRBD1 matches at 7 bases. The ends lost 3 bases at V and 2 bases at J; junction bases unmatched: 7. The CDR3 has 15 residues. Germline V gives CDR1 KGHSH, CDR2 LQKENI. The CDR3 DNA reads as TGTGCCAGCTCACCTAGACAGGGATCGGCCTACGAGCAGTACTTC. It encodes CASSPRQGSAYEQYF. The variable domain in full, completed from reference TRBV18 and TRBJ2-7, reads NAGVMQNPRHLVRRRGQEARLRCSPMKGHSHVYWYRQLPEEGLKFMVYLQKENIIDESGMPKERFSAEFPKEGPSILRIQQVVRGDSAAYFCASSPRQGSAYEQYFGPGTRLTVT.

The rearrangement links TRBV27 to TRBJ1-5; 9 positions agree with TRBD1. The CDR3 contains 14 residues. The V segment lost 6 bases and the J segment 4 bases; nucleotides outside the gene matches: 4. Germline V gives CDR1 MNHEY, CDR2 SMNVEV (reference sequence). CDR3 DNA: TGTGCCAGCAGCTCCGGGACAGGGAATCAGCCCCAGCATTTT. As protein: CASSSGTGNQPQHF.

This chain joins TRBV27 and TRBJ2-7, with TRBD1 identical over 8 bases. Losses at the gene ends were 6 bases for V and 5 bases for J; bases not matched to a gene: 9. Looked up from germline, CDR1 is MNHEY and CDR2 is SMNVEV (reference sequence). The CDR3 is 14 amino acids. CDR3 in DNA: TGTGCCAGCAGACCACCTTCAGGGGGCCACGAGCAGTACTTC. Protein product: CASRPPSGGHEQYF.